The 17 T cell receptor beta chains below come from one sample, sequenced in a study of tumor and adjacent non-tumor tissue in lung cancer. This sample's RNA came from whole unsorted tissue. More than 3 cm separated this lung sample from the edge of the tumor. TCRbeta libraries were built with three rounds of nested PCR, modified from ARM-PCR. TCRdb re-called the multiplex PCR reads through MiXCR, storing one row per CDR3 protein. The sample consists of tens of thousands of distinct CDR3 sequences, over 65% of them appearing once. Sequenced sample: distant non-tumor lung tissue. The receptors here all came from an older man with non-small cell lung cancer.

The chain combines TRBV6-2 or TRBV6-3 with TRBJ1-1, with D possibly matching TRBD1 (6 bases). Germline-derived CDR1 and CDR2 are MNHEY and SVGEGT. V was clipped by 11 bases and J by 8 bases, with 27 bases between them. This CDR3 comprises 15 residues. The DNA for the CDR3 is TGTGCCTGCCGACCTTTTGTCGGACAGAGAAGAGAAGCTTTCTTT. This gives the protein CACRPFVGQRREAFF.

With regard to this clonotype: A read error may produce the germline difference seen at one junction end. The genes are TRBV11-2 and TRBJ2-2, with 7 positions matching TRBD1. Germline CDR1 reads SGHAT; CDR2 reads FQNNGV. The CDR3 is 16 residues long. The CDR3, as DNA: TGTGCCAGCAGCTATGTTGGCACAGGGGTTGCCGGGGAGCTATTTTTT. Its translation is CASSYVGTGVAGELFF.

With regard to this clonotype: The CDR3 end shows no conserved phenylalanine or tryptophan, and so a read error is likely. This chain connects TRBV14 to TRBJ2-1; 7 bases align to TRBD1. CDR3 length: 15 residues. The germline V gene has CDR1 SGHDN and CDR2 FVKESK. The DNA of the CDR3 is TGTCCCAGCAGCCTGAGACAGGGATTTAGCAATGAGCAGTTCATC. As protein: CPSSLRQGFSNEQFI.

Note on this clonotype: The junction departs from the called germline gene at one end, perhaps through a read error. The rearrangement links TRBV5-5 to TRBJ1-3, with D hard to call. The germline V gene has CDR1 SGHKS and CDR2 YYEKEE (reference sequence). The CDR3 spans 16 residues. The CDR3 DNA follows: TGTACCAGCAGAGTCCCGGGCCTCTACTCTGGAAACACCATATATTTT. This encodes CTSRVPGLYSGNTIYF.

Note on this clonotype: Being one base from a much bigger clone, this may be a read error. V usage is TRBV28 and J usage is TRBJ1-5, with D possibly being TRBD1 (5 bases). This CDR3 is 16 amino acids long. The V gene's germline CDR1 is MDHEN and CDR2 SYDVKM. The CDR3, as DNA: TGTGCCAACAGTTCTCCCGTGGCAGGGAAGAATCAGCCCCAGCATTTT. Its protein is CANSSPVAGKNQPQHF. Full variable domain (remainder filled in from reference TRBV28 and TRBJ1-5): DVKVTQSSRYLVKRTGEKVFLECVQDMDHENMFWYRQDPGLGLRLIYFSYDVKMKEKGDIPEGYSVSREKKERFSLILESASTNQTSMYLCANSSPVAGKNQPQHFGDGTRLSIL.

Comments on this clonotype: The junction does not match germline at one end; this may be a read error. The chain joins TRBV11-2 to TRBJ2-5, with D maybe TRBD2 (7 bases). Germline V gives CDR1 SGHAT, CDR2 FQNNGV. This CDR3 contains 12 residues. CDR3 sequence reads: CTSIWGGETQYF. CDR3 bases: TGTACCAGCATCTGGGGGGGCGAGACCCAGTACTTC.

This clonotype showed up just a few times. Just one base apart from a much larger clone, this may be a read error. The chain links TRBV6-1 to TRBJ2-5; 9 bases match TRBD1. The CDR3 covers 13 residues. The V gene's germline CDR1 is MNHNS and CDR2 SASEGT. V lost 7 bases and J lost 3; bases outside the gene matches: 3. This CDR3 is CASNRTGEETQYF. CDR3 DNA sequence: TGTGCCAGCAATCGGACAGGGGAAGAGACCCAGTACTTC.

To note about this clonotype: Compared with germline, one end of the junction differs, possibly owing to a read error. V and J are TRBV6-1 and TRBJ2-3; 14 bases match TRBD2. CDR3 size: 16 residues. Germline lookup yields CDR1 MNHNS and CDR2 SASEGT. CDR3 nucleotides: TGTGACAGCAGTGACCGACTAGCGGGGGGGCCGGATATGCAGTATTTT. Translation: CDSSDRLAGGPDMQYF.

This clonotype was found a few times. The junction departs from the called germline gene at one end, perhaps through a read error. The rearrangement uses TRBV11-2 and TRBJ2-7; D is perhaps TRBD1 (5 bases). The CDR3 is 15 residues long. Germline CDR1 and CDR2: SGHAT and FQNNGV. The CDR3, as DNA: TGTGCCTGCAGCTTAGGTCAGGGTGCCCCCTACGAGCAGTACTTC. It encodes CACSLGQGAPYEQYF. The entire variable domain, with the rest obtained from reference TRBV11-2 and TRBJ2-7, is as follows: EAGVAQSPRYKIIEKRQSVAFWCNPISGHATLYWYQQILGQGPKLLIQFQNNGVVDDSQLPKDRFSAERLKGVDSTLKIQPAKLEDSAVYLCACSLGQGAPYEQYFGPGTRLTVT.

The chain couples TRBV11-2 to TRBJ2-7, with 14 bases lining up with TRBD2. The germline CDR1 and CDR2 sequences are SGHAT and FQNNGV. This CDR3 spans 14 amino acids. The V segment lost 5 bases and the J segment 7 bases; nucleotides outside the gene matches: 4. The DNA of the CDR3 is TGTGCCAGCAGCGGGACTAGCGGGAGACTTGAGCAGTACTTC. Protein: CASSGTSGRLEQYF.

V is TRBV29-1 and J is TRBJ2-5, with a weak D call TRBD1 (6 bases). CDR3 size: 16 residues. The germline CDR1 and CDR2 sequences are SQVTM and ANQGSEA. CDR3 nucleotides: TGCAACGCCAAGCCCTACTTCAAGACAGGTCAAGAGACCCAGTACTTC. Translation: CNAKPYFKTGQETQYF.

Comment on this clonotype: A junction boundary mismatches the germline segment, possibly from a read error. The CDR3 loop reads CACSNSLYTGELFF. As DNA, the CDR3 is TGTGCCTGCAGTAACAGTCTTTACACCGGGGAGCTGTTTTTT. This chain uses TRBV6-1 with TRBJ2-2; D is unresolved. The CDR3 covers 14 residues. Germline-derived CDR1 and CDR2 are MNHNS and SASEGT.

The V call is TRBV6-1, the J call TRBJ1-5; TRBD1 is a possible D gene (6 bases). CDR1 MNHNS and CDR2 SASEGT come from the germline V gene. The CDR3 is 15 amino acids. V lost 2 bases, J lost 6 bases, and 14 bases lay in between. CDR3 sequence: CASSEKTGGVQPQHF. CDR3 bases: TGTGCCAGCAGTGAAAAGACAGGAGGCGTTCAGCCCCAGCATTTT.

The chain couples TRBV5-1 to TRBJ2-3; D gene ambiguous. Trimming shortened V by 4 bases and J by 14 bases, and 17 bases separated the two germline ends. The CDR3 is 12 residues long. The germline CDR1 and CDR2 sequences are SGHRS and YFSETQ. In nucleotides, the CDR3 is TGCGCCAGCAGCCCCCGCACAGACACACGGTATTTT. Amino acid sequence: CASSPRTDTRYF.

For this clonotype: A much larger clonotype is one base distant, so this may be a read error. This sequence joins TRBV20-1 and TRBJ2-5; D not resolved. CDR3 length equals 13 residues. Germline V gives CDR1 DFQATT, CDR2 SNEGSKA (reference sequence). The CDR3 DNA is TGCAATGCTTGGAAGGAACTGGAAGAGACCCAGTACTTC. Protein sequence: CNAWKELEETQYF.

Comment on this clonotype: Likely a read error: the CDR3 ends without its conserved phenylalanine or tryptophan. V is TRBV6-6 and J is TRBJ1-5, with D unclear. This CDR3 spans 12 amino acids. Germline V gene sequence: CDR1 MNHNY, CDR2 SVGAGI (reference sequence). The CDR3 DNA follows: TGTGCTAGCAGTGTGCCGGATCAGCCCCAGCATATT. It is translated as CASSVPDQPQHI.

A note on this clonotype: It may be a read error: a sequence one base away is much more abundant. This chain uses TRBV11-2 with TRBJ2-1; no clear D. Germline CDR1 SGHAT, CDR2 FQNNGV. The CDR3 contains 14 residues. The CDR3 protein is CASSPQGQCNEHFF. In DNA, the CDR3 is TGTGCCAGCAGCCCCCAAGGGCAGTGCAATGAGCACTTCTTC.